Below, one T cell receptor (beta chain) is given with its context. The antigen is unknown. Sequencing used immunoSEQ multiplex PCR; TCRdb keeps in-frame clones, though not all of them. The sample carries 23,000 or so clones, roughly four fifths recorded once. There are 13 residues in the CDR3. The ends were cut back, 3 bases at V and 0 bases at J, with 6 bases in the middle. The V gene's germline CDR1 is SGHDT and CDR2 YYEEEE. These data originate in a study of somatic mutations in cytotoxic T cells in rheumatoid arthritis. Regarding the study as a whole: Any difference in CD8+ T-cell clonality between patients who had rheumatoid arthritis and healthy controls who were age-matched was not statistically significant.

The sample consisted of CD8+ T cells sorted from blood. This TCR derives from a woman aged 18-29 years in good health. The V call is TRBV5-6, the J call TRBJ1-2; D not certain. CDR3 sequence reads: CASSSTSNYGYTF. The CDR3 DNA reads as TGTGCCAGCAGCTCTACATCTAACTATGGCTACACCTTC.